This T cell receptor (beta chain) was observed in a study of CD8 T cells in Susac syndrome. Random hexamers were used to reverse transcribe 0.5 to 1 ug of RNA. The CDR3 of TCR beta was amplified by immunoSEQ multiplex PCR across 54 Vbeta and 13 Jbeta. Using its own MiXCR run on the immunoSEQ multiplex PCR reads, TCRdb lists one record per CDR3 protein. The sample shows over 300,000 distinct CDR3 sequences, approximately 90% of them seen only once. TCR beta sequencing covered blood CD8+ and CD4+ T cells. Germline loops: CDR1 MNHEY, CDR2 SVGAGI. V gave up 0 bases and J gave up 0 bases, with 9 bases separating them. The CDR3 has 16 residues.

The sequenced sample consisted of CD4+ T cells from PBMCs. This chain connects TRBV6-5 to TRBJ1-3; perhaps TRBD1 as D (6 bases). The origin of this receptor is a human donor with multiple sclerosis. CDR3 region: CASSYSGARSGNTIYF. The CDR3 coding sequence is TGTGCCAGCAGTTACTCGGGGGCCCGCTCTGGAAACACCATATATTTT.